A single sample gave rise to the 12 T cell receptor beta chains below, sequenced in a study of blood T cell repertoires in COVID-19. The table came from immunoSEQ multiplex PCR; TCRdb's copy has only in-frame clones and leaves some out. The sample comprises around 270,000 clones, 80% to 90% of which are singletons, and roughly 4% rests with the top ten. The sequenced sample consisted of peripheral blood. Receptors were obtained from a man in his 60s with acute or convalescent COVID-19.

This chain links TRBV9 with TRBJ2-1; 7 nucleotides align to TRBD2. The V gene end was trimmed by 0 bases and the J gene end by 0 bases; junction bases not matched to a gene: 3. The CDR3 is made up of 16 amino acids. CDR1 is SGDLS and CDR2 is YYNGEE in the germline V gene. In DNA, the CDR3 is TGTGCCAGCAGCGTAGGTGCTAGCGGCTCCTACAATGAGCAGTTCTTC. This sequence encodes CASSVGASGSYNEQFF.

CDR3 loop: CASSIRTGGSYEQYF. The DNA for the CDR3 is TGTGCCAGTAGTATAAGGACAGGGGGCTCCTACGAGCAGTACTTC. The rearrangement links TRBV19 to TRBJ2-7; 10 positions agree with TRBD1. The CDR3 covers 15 residues. V gave up 2 bases and J gave up 0 bases; unmatched junction bases: 1. The germline gives CDR1 LNHDA, CDR2 SQIVND (reference sequence).

The chain combines TRBV28 with TRBJ1-1; the D gene is possibly TRBD1 (6 bases). The CDR3 is 16 residues long. Between the trimmed V and J ends, which lost 3 bases and 1 base, there was a span of 15 bases. CDR1 and CDR2 from the germline V gene are MDHEN and SYDVKM. The CDR3 loop reads CASSFLHRGGNTEAFF. The CDR3, as DNA: TGTGCCAGCAGTTTTCTGCACCGAGGGGGGAACACTGAAGCTTTCTTT.

This clone was seen only a few times. The same CDR3 can be traced to other DNA sequences in this sample. This chain connects TRBV6-5 to TRBJ2-1; 7 bases line up with TRBD2. With V trimmed by 2 bases and J by 2 bases, 3 bases remained unmatched. This CDR3 is 15 amino acids long. Germline CDR1 is MNHEY and CDR2 is SVGAGI. The CDR3 spells CASSYGGGAYNEQFF. The CDR3 region has the DNA TGTGCCAGCAGTTACGGTGGGGGGGCCTACAATGAGCAGTTCTTC.

V and J are TRBV7-9 and TRBJ1-2; 8 bases are shared with TRBD1. V lost 5 bases to trimming and J lost 6 bases; unmatched junction nucleotides: 11. The CDR3 extends over 15 amino acids. The germline V gene has CDR1 SEHNR and CDR2 FQNEAQ (reference sequence). The CDR3 loop reads CASSRTTGDHHGYTF. CDR3 nucleotide sequence: TGTGCCAGCAGCCGAACGACAGGGGATCATCATGGCTACACCTTC.

This clone appeared a few times. The rearrangement uses TRBV7-8 and TRBJ2-7, with a tentative D call TRBD1 (5 bases). The ends were cut back, 1 base at V and 3 bases at J, with 10 bases in the middle. CDR3 length: 14 amino acids. Germline assignment: CDR1 SGHVS and CDR2 FQNEAQ. In DNA, the CDR3 is TGTGCCAGCAGCTTAGGTGCCAGGGACTACGAGCAGTACTTC. Its translation is CASSLGARDYEQYF.

The J gene is TRBJ1-2, the V gene TRBV19; D is perhaps TRBD1 (6 bases). The germline V gene encodes CDR1 LNHDA and CDR2 SQIVND (reference sequence). Trimming removed 3 bases from V and 5 bases from J, with 16 bases in between. The CDR3 is 15 amino acids. The CDR3, as DNA: TGTGCCAGTAGTATGGCGGCGGACAGTCCTTATGGCTACACCTTC. The encoded protein is CASSMAADSPYGYTF.

This chain uses TRBV4-1 with TRBJ1-5, with TRBD1 as a possible D gene (6 bases). With 1 base removed from V and 6 bases from J, the gap between germline ends came to 13 bases. The CDR3 is 15 residues long. Germline V lookup: CDR1 MGHRA, CDR2 YSYEKL. DNA of the CDR3: TGCGCCAGCAGCCAAGTTTACATAGGGGGTCAGCCCCAGCATTTT. Translation: CASSQVYIGGQPQHF.

This rearrangement joins TRBV30 to TRBJ1-1; D remains ambiguous. Germline V CDR1 and CDR2: GTSNPN, SVGIG (reference sequence). The V end lost 3 bases, the J end lost 0 bases, and 8 bases lay between the germline ends. This CDR3 spans 13 amino acids. As DNA, the CDR3 is TGTGCCTGGAGCAACGACTTGAACACTGAAGCTTTCTTT. It is translated as CAWSNDLNTEAFF.

The chain is built from TRBV27 and TRBJ1-4; tentatively, D is TRBD1 (5 bases). In germline, CDR1 is MNHEY, CDR2 SMNVEV (reference sequence). V lost 5 bases and J 5 bases, leaving 18 bases between the germline ends. The CDR3 spans 16 residues. This CDR3 is CASSPFSTVPNEKLFF. CDR3 DNA sequence: TGTGCCAGCAGTCCCTTCTCGACAGTTCCAAATGAAAAACTGTTTTTT.

This clone appeared a single time. The chain has TRBV2 and TRBJ1-5; 8 bases are shared with TRBD1. In germline, CDR1 is SNHLY, CDR2 FYNNEI. There are 15 residues in the CDR3. Losses at the gene ends were 6 bases for V and 0 bases for J; bases not matched to a gene: 4. The CDR3 DNA follows: TGTGCCAGCAGATACAGGGGGTATAGCAATCAGCCCCAGCATTTT. It specifies CASRYRGYSNQPQHF.

J is TRBJ1-5 and V is TRBV5-1; maybe TRBD1 (6 bases). The CDR3 contains 15 residues. Between the trimmed V and J ends, which lost 2 bases and 8 bases, there was a span of 17 bases. CDR1 is SGHRS, CDR2 YFSETQ, per germline. As DNA, the CDR3 is TGCGCCAGCAGCTTACAGGGACGGGGTTGGGAGCCCCAGCATTTT. Protein product: CASSLQGRGWEPQHF. The full variable domain, rest sourced from reference TRBV5-1 and TRBJ1-5, is KAGVTQTPRYLIKTRGQQVTLSCSPISGHRSVSWYQQTPGQGLQFLFEYFSETQRNKGNFPGRFSGRQFSNSRSEMNVSTLELGDSALYLCASSLQGRGWEPQHFGDGTRLSIL.